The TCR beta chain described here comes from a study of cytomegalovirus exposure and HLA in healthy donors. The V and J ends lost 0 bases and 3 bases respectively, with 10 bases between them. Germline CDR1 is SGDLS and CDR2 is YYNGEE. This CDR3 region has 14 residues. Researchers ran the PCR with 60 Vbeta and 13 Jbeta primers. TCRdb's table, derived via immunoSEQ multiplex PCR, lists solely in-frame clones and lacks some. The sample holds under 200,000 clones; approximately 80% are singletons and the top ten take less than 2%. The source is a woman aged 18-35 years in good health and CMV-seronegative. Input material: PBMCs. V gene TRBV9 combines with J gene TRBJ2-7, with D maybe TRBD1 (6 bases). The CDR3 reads CASSVEGTSYEQYF. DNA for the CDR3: TGTGCCAGCAGCGTAGAAGGGACAAGCTACGAGCAGTACTTC.